These 25 T cell receptor beta chains share one sample of origin, sequenced in a study of cytomegalovirus exposure and HLA in healthy donors. Generated by immunoSEQ multiplex PCR, the TCRdb table keeps only in-frame clones and is missing some. The sample shows approximately 180,000 clones, about 89% of them seen only once. The specimen sequenced was PBMCs. Receptors originate from a man younger than 35 in good health and CMV-seropositive.

The sample holds one count of this clone. CDR3 DNA: TGCAGCGGTACCGGGACTAATATTGAAGCTTTCTTT. Protein product: CSGTGTNIEAFF. V is TRBV29-1 and J is TRBJ1-1; the D gene is possibly TRBD1 (5 bases). Looked up from germline, CDR1 is SQVTM and CDR2 is ANQGSEA. Trimming took 7 bases from V and 7 from J, leaving 16 bases between them. CDR3 size: 12 residues.

The chain recombines TRBV4-1 with TRBJ2-7; TRBD1 agrees at 8 bases. The junction had 10 bases not matched to a gene; V was cut back by 1 base and J by 2 bases. Germline loops: CDR1 MGHRA, CDR2 YSYEKL. CDR3 length: 17 residues. DNA for the CDR3: TGCGCCAGCAGCCAAGGAACCTCTAGGGACAGGCCCTACGAGCAGTACTTC. Its translation: CASSQGTSRDRPYEQYF.

In this sample, this clone turned up once. The chain joins TRBV7-9 to TRBJ2-1; D is ambiguous. There are 15 residues in the CDR3. CDR1 SEHNR and CDR2 FQNEAQ come from the germline V gene (reference sequence). The V end was cut by 4 bases, the J end by 6 bases, with 16 bases between. The CDR3: CASSSALRGGNEQFF. CDR3 in DNA: TGTGCCAGCAGCTCCGCACTCCGCGGTGGCAATGAGCAGTTCTTC.

The chain recombines TRBV28 with TRBJ2-5; 7 nucleotides line up with TRBD2. Trimming at V came to 7 bases and at J to 0 bases, leaving 2 bases not matched to a gene. Germline CDR1 reads MDHEN; CDR2 reads SYDVKM. The CDR3 is made up of 13 amino acids. The CDR3 loop is CASTSGNQETQYF. In DNA form, the CDR3 reads TGTGCCAGCACTAGCGGAAACCAAGAGACCCAGTACTTC.

J is TRBJ2-7 and V is TRBV21-1; whether TRBD2, the table's D call, matches the DNA was not checked. TRBV21-1 constitutes a pseudogene. This CDR3 is 15 amino acids long. CDR3 sequence reads: CASSNRTSGRYEQYF. CDR3 in DNA: TGTGCCAGCAGCAATCGGACTAGCGGGAGGTACGAGCAGTACTTC.

The chain links TRBV7-8 to TRBJ2-4, with TRBD1 matching over 8 bases. V lost 5 bases to trimming and J lost 7 bases; unmatched junction nucleotides: 4. The V gene's germline CDR1 is SGHVS and CDR2 FQNEAQ. The CDR3 runs 13 residues. In DNA form, the CDR3 reads TGTGCCAGCAGCGTGGACAGGGAGAACATTCAGTACTTC. Residues: CASSVDRENIQYF.

This chain links TRBV25-1 with TRBJ2-7; D perhaps matches TRBD1 (6 bases). Germline assignment: CDR1 MGHDK and CDR2 SYGVNS. There are 12 residues in the CDR3. The CDR3 nucleotides are TGTTCAGCAGGGGAACTCTCCTACGAGCAGTACTTC. Translating it yields CSAGELSYEQYF.

The chain uses TRBV11-3 and TRBJ1-1; D is perhaps TRBD1 (6 bases). Deletions cut 8 bases from V and 5 bases from J, with 15 bases between. The CDR3 totals 13 residues. The germline V gene has CDR1 SGHNT and CDR2 YENEEA. CDR3 in amino acids: CASSLGGLTEAFF. CDR3 coding DNA: TGTGCCAGCTCGCTAGGGGGTCTAACTGAAGCTTTCTTT.

The chain recombines TRBV29-1 with TRBJ1-2; the D is unclear. This CDR3 has 11 amino acids. Trimming cost V 7 bases and J 4 bases, with 10 bases left between them. Germline values: CDR1 SQVTM, CDR2 ANQGSEA. CDR3 amino acids: CSDSGSYGYTF. For the CDR3, the DNA is TGCAGCGATTCCGGTTCCTATGGCTACACCTTC. The variable domain in full, completed from reference TRBV29-1 and TRBJ1-2, reads SAVISQKPSRDICQRGTSLTIQCQVDSQVTMMFWYRQQPGQSLTLIATANQGSEATYESGFVIDKFPISRPNLTFSTLTVSNMSPEDSSIYLCSDSGSYGYTFGSGTRLTVV.

The CDR3 loop is CASSAEETQYF. CDR3 bases: TGCGCCAGCTCTGCGGAAGAGACCCAGTACTTC. The V call is TRBV5-1, the J call TRBJ2-5; D is undetermined. The CDR3 has 11 amino acids. V was trimmed by 7 bases and J by 3 bases, leaving 7 bases between them. CDR1 and CDR2 (germline): SGHRS, YFSETQ.

This chain uses TRBV5-6 with TRBJ2-2; D gene ambiguous. The CDR3 has 14 amino acids. Looked up from germline, CDR1 is SGHDT and CDR2 is YYEEEE. The ends were cut back, 4 bases at V and 6 bases at J, with 13 bases in the middle. As DNA, the CDR3 is TGTGCCAGCAGCCGGATGGCGGCCCCCGGGGAGCTGTTTTTT. This encodes CASSRMAAPGELFF.

This clone came up once. The chain carries TRBV27 and TRBJ2-5; 12 bases are a match to TRBD2. Germline V gives CDR1 MNHEY, CDR2 SMNVEV (reference sequence). The CDR3 loop spans 15 amino acids. Trimming at V came to 7 bases and at J to 5 bases, leaving 8 bases not matched to a gene. This CDR3 reads CASTSTSGSRETQYF. Here the CDR3 DNA reads TGTGCCAGCACCTCGACTAGCGGGAGTAGGGAGACCCAGTACTTC.

The rearrangement joins TRBV7-2 to TRBJ1-5, with a tentative D call TRBD1 (5 bases). Germline V gives CDR1 SGHTA, CDR2 FQGNSA. The CDR3 has 14 residues. Trimming stripped 4 bases from V and 5 bases from J, with 12 bases between. The CDR3 nucleotides read TGTGCCAGCAGCTCGCGGGCGGGGGATCAGCCCCAGCATTTT. The encoded protein is CASSSRAGDQPQHF.

This CDR3 reads CASSIGTARYEQYF. Written as DNA, the CDR3 is TGTGCCAGTAGTATTGGGACTGCACGCTACGAGCAGTACTTC. V and J are TRBV19 and TRBJ2-7, with D maybe TRBD2 (6 bases). Germline V CDR1 and CDR2: LNHDA, SQIVND (reference sequence). The CDR3 spans 14 residues. V lost 3 bases and J 3 bases, leaving 12 bases between the germline ends.

The chain is built from TRBV29-1 and TRBJ2-7, with 11 bases matching TRBD2. The CDR3 is 14 amino acids. J was trimmed by 4 bases and V by 5 bases; bases with no gene match: 7. The V gene's germline CDR1 is SQVTM and CDR2 ANQGSEA. CDR3 in amino acids: CSVRYGTSGYEQYF. The CDR3 nucleotides are TGCAGCGTTAGGTACGGGACTAGCGGTTACGAGCAGTACTTC.

The chain has TRBV7-6 and TRBJ1-5, with D unresolved. Between the trimmed V and J ends, which lost 5 bases and 6 bases, there was a span of 11 bases. The CDR3 is 13 residues long. In germline, CDR1 is SGHVS, CDR2 FNYEAQ. CDR3 region: CASSLGEAQPQHF. The CDR3 DNA sequence: TGTGCCAGCAGCCTCGGGGAAGCTCAGCCCCAGCATTTT.

DNA for the CDR3: TGTGCCTGGAATTTGGGGCTGGAGACCGGGGAGCTGTTTTTT. It is translated as CAWNLGLETGELFF. The rearrangement uses TRBV30 and TRBJ2-2; D may be TRBD1 (5 bases). The CDR3 extends over 14 amino acids. V was trimmed by 4 bases and J by 5 bases, leaving 14 bases between them. Germline CDR1 reads GTSNPN; CDR2 reads SVGIG (reference sequence).

The chain has TRBV11-2 and TRBJ1-1; the D is unclear. There are 18 residues in the CDR3. The V end lost 1 base, the J end lost 2 bases, and 20 bases lay between the germline ends. Germline-derived CDR1 and CDR2 are SGHAT and FQNNGV. This CDR3 reads CASSLVGLDLPVNTEAFF. The DNA for the CDR3 is TGTGCCAGCAGCTTAGTCGGTCTTGATTTGCCCGTAAACACTGAAGCTTTCTTT.

This clone was counted between two and nine times. The chain has TRBV7-9 and TRBJ2-7; the match to TRBD1 covers 7 bases. This CDR3 has 13 amino acids. CDR1 is SEHNR, CDR2 FQNEAQ, per germline (reference sequence). The ends lost 6 bases at V and 13 bases at J; junction bases unmatched: 15. CDR3 nucleotides: TGTGCCAGCAGGGACCGGGACAGCCCGAGGACTTACTTC. It encodes CASRDRDSPRTYF.

The rearrangement links TRBV7-3 to TRBJ2-1; TRBD2 matches at 8 bases. CDR3 length: 15 residues. V lost 2 bases to trimming and J lost 6 bases; unmatched junction nucleotides: 6. CDR1 is SGHTA and CDR2 is FQGTGA in the germline V gene. The CDR3 sequence: CASSLQPGRANEQFF. For the CDR3, the DNA is TGTGCCAGCAGCTTACAGCCCGGGAGGGCCAATGAGCAGTTCTTC.

The chain links TRBV27 to TRBJ2-7, with D possibly matching TRBD1 (6 bases). Germline-derived CDR1 and CDR2 are MNHEY and SMNVEV (reference sequence). This CDR3 has 14 residues. Trimming shortened V by 5 bases and J by 7 bases, and 18 bases separated the two germline ends. CDR3 DNA: TGTGCCAGCAGTCACAGGGCCTCGACGGCGGAGCAGTACTTC. Amino acid sequence: CASSHRASTAEQYF.

The genes are TRBV28 and TRBJ1-4, with D uncertain. V was shortened by 3 bases and J by 8 bases, with 10 bases between the two germline ends. CDR1 and CDR2 (germline): MDHEN, SYDVKM. This CDR3 has 13 amino acids. The CDR3 DNA sequence: TGTGCCAGCAGTTTGACCGGGAGCGAAAAACTGTTTTTT. This sequence encodes CASSLTGSEKLFF. The full variable domain, its missing parts supplied by reference TRBV28 and TRBJ1-4, is DVKVTQSSRYLVKRTGEKVFLECVQDMDHENMFWYRQDPGLGLRLIYFSYDVKMKEKGDIPEGYSVSREKKERFSLILESASTNQTSMYLCASSLTGSEKLFFGSGTQLSVL.

The chain combines TRBV6-6 with TRBJ1-1; no definite D call. The CDR3 loop spans 14 amino acids. Trimming left V 0 bases short and J 1 base short, with 6 bases between. Germline values: CDR1 MNHNY, CDR2 SVGAGI (reference sequence). CDR3: CASSYSSTNTEAFF. The CDR3 DNA sequence: TGTGCCAGCAGTTACTCGAGTACGAACACTGAAGCTTTCTTT.

The chain combines TRBV7-2 with TRBJ1-3; D is undetermined. The CDR3 contains 12 residues. Germline V gives CDR1 SGHTA, CDR2 FQGNSA. V was clipped by 7 bases and J by 4 bases, with 8 bases between them. CDR3 loop: CASTPEGNTIYF. CDR3 coding DNA: TGTGCCAGCACCCCCGAGGGAAACACCATATATTTT.

The chain employs TRBV5-1 and TRBJ2-1; D is unclear. The CDR3 is made up of 12 amino acids. Trimming shortened V by 4 bases and J by 6 bases, and 8 bases separated the two germline ends. CDR1 SGHRS and CDR2 YFSETQ come from the germline V gene. In nucleotides, the CDR3 is TGCGCCAGCAGCGTCCGAGTCAATGAGCAGTTCTTC. Translation gives CASSVRVNEQFF.